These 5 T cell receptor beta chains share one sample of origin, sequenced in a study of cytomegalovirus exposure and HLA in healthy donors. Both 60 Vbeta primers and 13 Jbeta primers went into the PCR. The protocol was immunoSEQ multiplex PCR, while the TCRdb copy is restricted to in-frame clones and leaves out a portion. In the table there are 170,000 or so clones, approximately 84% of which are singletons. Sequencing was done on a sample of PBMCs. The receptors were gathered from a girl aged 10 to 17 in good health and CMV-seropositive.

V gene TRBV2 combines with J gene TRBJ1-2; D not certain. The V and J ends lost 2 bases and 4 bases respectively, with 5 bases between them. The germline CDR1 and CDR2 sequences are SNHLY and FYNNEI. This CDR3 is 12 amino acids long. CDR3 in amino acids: CASSESVYGYTF. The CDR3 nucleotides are TGTGCCAGCAGTGAATCGGTCTATGGCTACACCTTC.

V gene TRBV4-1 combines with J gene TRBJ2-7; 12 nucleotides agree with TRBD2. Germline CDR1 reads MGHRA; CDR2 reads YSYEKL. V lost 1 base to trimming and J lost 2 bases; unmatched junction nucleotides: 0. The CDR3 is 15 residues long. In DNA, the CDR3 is TGCGCCAGCAGCCAAGGACTAGCGGGAGCCTACGAGCAGTACTTC. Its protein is CASSQGLAGAYEQYF.

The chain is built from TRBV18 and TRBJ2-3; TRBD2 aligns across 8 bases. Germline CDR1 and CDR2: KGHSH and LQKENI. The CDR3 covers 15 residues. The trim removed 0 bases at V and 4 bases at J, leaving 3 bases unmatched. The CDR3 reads CASSPPGLAPDTQYF. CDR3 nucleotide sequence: TGTGCCAGCTCACCACCAGGACTAGCACCAGATACGCAGTATTTT.

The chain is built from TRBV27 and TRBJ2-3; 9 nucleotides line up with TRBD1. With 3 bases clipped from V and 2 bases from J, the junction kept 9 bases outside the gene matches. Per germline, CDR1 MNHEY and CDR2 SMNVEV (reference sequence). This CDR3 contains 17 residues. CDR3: CASSFSYRGLVTDTQYF. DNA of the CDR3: TGTGCCAGCAGTTTCTCTTACAGGGGGCTCGTCACAGATACGCAGTATTTT.

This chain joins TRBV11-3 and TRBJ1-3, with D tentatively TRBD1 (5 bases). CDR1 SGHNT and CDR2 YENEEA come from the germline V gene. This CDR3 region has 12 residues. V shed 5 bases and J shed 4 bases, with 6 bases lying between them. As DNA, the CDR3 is TGTGCCAGCAGCCCAGGGGGAAACACCATATATTTT. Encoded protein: CASSPGGNTIYF.